This T cell receptor beta chain stems from a study of PD-L1 blockade in urothelial cancer. The time point is: peripheral blood 6 weeks after treatment start. Assay: immunoSEQ multiplex PCR; the TCRdb copy retains only in-frame clones and omits some. The sample has 45,000 to 55,000 clones, 70% to 90% seen once. CDR1 and CDR2 from the germline V gene are MRHNA and SNTAGT. V shed 5 bases, J shed 2 bases, and the junction held 5 bases outside the gene matches. CDR3 size: 15 residues. The sequence derives from a man in his 60s with urothelial cancer. The chain combines TRBV6-4 with TRBJ2-3; 9 nucleotides agree with TRBD2. The sequencing used PBMCs, collected around atezolizumab (anti-PD-L1) treatment. The CDR3, as DNA: TGTGCCAGCAGTAGACTAGCGGACCCCACAGATACGCAGTATTTT. This translates into CASSRLADPTDTQYF.